The 32 T cell receptor beta chains given below trace back to one sample, sequenced in a study of beta chain features in type 1 diabetes. Investigators reverse transcribed all isolated RNA, so they sequenced expressed TCRB transcripts. Clones were sequenced by immunoSEQ multiplex PCR, and TCRdb holds only the in-frame ones, with some missing. Of hundreds of thousands of clones in the sample, about an eighth were seen once. The sample comprised naive CD4+ T cells from blood. The receptors come from a woman aged 18-30 years in good health.

This clone is a singleton in its sample. The J gene is TRBJ2-5, the V gene TRBV2, with 7 bases fitting TRBD1. CDR1 and CDR2 from the germline V gene are SNHLY and FYNNEI. V trimming: 7 bases; J trimming: 6 bases; junction bases outside the gene matches: 8. The CDR3 has 13 residues. The CDR3 bases are TGTGCCAGCAATCCACAGGGGTTAAAGACCCAGTACTTC. Its translation: CASNPQGLKTQYF.

This clone turned up a few times. The chain joins TRBV7-2 to TRBJ1-1; TRBD1 is a possible D gene (5 bases). The CDR3 has 15 residues. Germline CDR1 SGHTA, CDR2 FQGNSA. Trimming cost V 2 bases and J 0 bases, with 10 bases left between them. The CDR3 sequence: CASSLLAGMNTEAFF. In DNA, the CDR3 is TGTGCCAGCAGCTTACTCGCAGGGATGAACACTGAAGCTTTCTTT.

This chain joins TRBV7-2 and TRBJ1-1; no reliable D call. Per germline, CDR1 SGHTA and CDR2 FQGNSA. CDR3 size: 13 residues. V lost 7 bases and J 1 base, leaving 10 bases between the germline ends. Written as DNA, the CDR3 is TGTGCCAGCACCCAAGGGCAGAACACTGAAGCTTTCTTT. Its translation: CASTQGQNTEAFF.

The rearrangement links TRBV7-2 to TRBJ1-5, with D possibly being TRBD1 (5 bases). CDR3 length: 19 residues. Trimming stripped 3 bases from V and 2 bases from J, with 23 bases between. Germline V gene lookup returns CDR1 SGHTA and CDR2 FQGNSA. The CDR3 loop is CASSFRVGQNQEGNQPQHF. In DNA form, the CDR3 reads TGTGCCAGCAGCTTTAGAGTGGGGCAGAATCAGGAGGGCAATCAGCCCCAGCATTTT.

The rearrangement links TRBV7-8 to TRBJ2-7, with D unclear. V shed 5 bases and J shed 3 bases, with 5 bases lying between them. The length of the CDR3 is 11 residues. Germline V gene data show CDR1 as SGHVS and CDR2 as FQNEAQ. The CDR3 is CASSPHYEQYF. CDR3 DNA sequence: TGTGCCAGCAGCCCTCACTACGAGCAGTACTTC.

In this sample, this clone turned up a few times. The rearrangement joins TRBV5-1 to TRBJ2-3; 9 bases line up with TRBD1. CDR1 SGHRS and CDR2 YFSETQ come from the germline V gene. V dropped 0 bases and J dropped 6; count of bases not matched to a gene: 2. The CDR3 has 14 residues. CDR3 nucleotide sequence: TGCGCCAGCAGCTTGGGGACAGGGGCGGATACGCAGTATTTT. Amino acids: CASSLGTGADTQYF.

The V gene is TRBV18, the J gene TRBJ2-6, with D maybe TRBD2 (5 bases). The CDR3 has 16 amino acids. Germline V gives CDR1 KGHSH, CDR2 LQKENI. The germline V and J ends were trimmed by 3 bases and 4 bases, with 13 bases remaining between them. The chain's CDR3 is CASSPPGVAGANVLTF. In nucleotides, the CDR3 is TGTGCCAGCTCACCCCCTGGGGTAGCGGGGGCCAACGTCCTGACTTTC.

The rearrangement joins TRBV29-1 to TRBJ1-3; D not resolved. Germline V gives CDR1 SQVTM, CDR2 ANQGSEA. The CDR3 has 12 amino acids. V shed 1 base and J shed 1 base, with 2 bases lying between them. The CDR3 DNA reads TGCAGCGTTGAAGCGTCTGGAAACACCATATATTTT. Amino acid sequence: CSVEASGNTIYF.

In its sample, this clone was seen a few times. The chain couples TRBV7-9 to TRBJ2-1; 10 bases are shared with TRBD2. Trimming took 2 bases from V and 8 from J; bases not matched to a gene: 9. The germline gives CDR1 SEHNR, CDR2 FQNEAQ (reference sequence). This CDR3 region has 16 residues. CDR3 sequence: CASSLRLSGRGDEQFF. The CDR3 DNA follows: TGTGCCAGCAGCTTAAGATTGAGCGGGAGGGGAGATGAGCAGTTCTTC.

This chain uses TRBV30 with TRBJ2-2; TRBD2 matches at 9 bases. Germline assignment: CDR1 GTSNPN and CDR2 SVGIG (reference sequence). The junction had 17 bases not matched to a gene; V was cut back by 0 bases and J by 6 bases. The CDR3 spans 19 residues. The CDR3 loop is CAWSVRGFLREGDSGELFF. Written as DNA, the CDR3 is TGTGCCTGGAGTGTAAGAGGTTTTTTGCGGGAGGGCGATTCCGGGGAGCTGTTTTTT.

This clone was detected only a few times. J is TRBJ1-2 and V is TRBV4-2, with D possibly being TRBD1 (5 bases). Germline V lookup: CDR1 LGHNA, CDR2 YNFKEQ. V was shortened by 1 base and J by 4 bases, with 7 bases between the two germline ends. The CDR3 sequence is 13 residues long. DNA for the CDR3: TGTGCCAGCAGCCAAGGGACATCCTATGGCTACACCTTC. This codes for CASSQGTSYGYTF.

This clone was counted only a few times. The V call is TRBV5-8, the J call TRBJ2-6; TRBD1 or TRBD2 may be the D gene (5 bases each). The V end was cut by 2 bases, the J end by 1 base, with 7 bases between. Germline V gene lookup returns CDR1 SGHTS and CDR2 YDEGEE. The CDR3 extends over 15 amino acids. The CDR3 region has the DNA TGTGCCAGCAGCTTATGGGGGTCTGGGGCCAACGTCCTGACTTTC. Translating it yields CASSLWGSGANVLTF.

The table lists this clone with a few counts. This chain connects TRBV18 to TRBJ2-7; possible D gene TRBD2, 5 bases. Germline V gene lookup returns CDR1 KGHSH and CDR2 LQKENI. The CDR3 consists of 14 residues. Trimming took off 4 bases at V and 2 bases at J, with 12 bases between the two ends. This CDR3 is CASSLSSGTYEQYV. In DNA, the CDR3 is TGTGCCAGCTCACTTTCTTCGGGAACCTACGAGCAGTACGTC.

The rearrangement uses TRBV30 and TRBJ2-5; D not certain. The tail of the sequence fits TRBJ2-7 better, so the J call may be wrong. Germline V CDR1 and CDR2: GTSNPN, SVGIG (reference sequence). This CDR3 is built from 11 residues. The CDR3 nucleotides are TGTGCCTGGAGTCACATGGGCGAGCAGTACTTC. Protein sequence: CAWSHMGEQYF.

The V gene is TRBV4-3, the J gene TRBJ2-6, with 8 bases matching TRBD1. Trimming took 8 bases from V and 0 from J; bases not matched to a gene: 18. The CDR3 length is 20 residues. Germline loops: CDR1 LGHNA, CDR2 YSLEER. The CDR3, as DNA: TGCGCCAGCGCCGCACAATTTTCGACAGGGGCCAACTCTGGGGCCAACGTCCTGACTTTC. This codes for CASAAQFSTGANSGANVLTF.

The chain joins TRBV7-2 to TRBJ2-1; D possibly corresponds to TRBD1 (6 bases). The ends were cut back, 5 bases at V and 2 bases at J, with 19 bases in the middle. Germline values: CDR1 SGHTA, CDR2 FQGNSA. This CDR3 contains 17 residues. CDR3 protein: CASSGTSGIPPYNEQFF. Here the CDR3 DNA reads TGTGCCAGCAGCGGGACATCAGGGATACCGCCCTACAATGAGCAGTTCTTC.

V and J are TRBV4-2 and TRBJ2-7, with D perhaps TRBD2 (6 bases). The CDR3 spans 15 residues. Looked up from germline, CDR1 is LGHNA and CDR2 is YNFKEQ. Trimming took off 4 bases at V and 6 bases at J, with 19 bases between the two ends. DNA for the CDR3: TGTGCCAGCAGCCCGCGGACTACCCCGGAGGGCGAGCAGTACTTC. Amino acids: CASSPRTTPEGEQYF.

This clone was recorded a few times. The genes are TRBV19 and TRBJ2-6; D possibly uses TRBD1 or TRBD2 (5 bases each). With 2 bases removed from V and 2 bases from J, the gap between germline ends came to 19 bases. There are 19 residues in the CDR3. Germline lookup yields CDR1 LNHDA and CDR2 SQIVND (reference sequence). This chain's CDR3 is CASSILAGTPRTGANVLTF. In DNA form, the CDR3 reads TGTGCCAGTAGTATATTAGCCGGGACCCCCCGAACTGGGGCCAACGTCCTGACTTTC.

In this sample, this clone turned up a few times. The chain couples TRBV2 to TRBJ2-3; tentatively, D is TRBD1 (6 bases). The CDR3 is 12 amino acids. V was shortened by 6 bases and J by 7 bases, with 11 bases between the two germline ends. CDR1 is SNHLY and CDR2 is FYNNEI in the germline V gene. CDR3 protein: CASRATGNTQYF. The CDR3 nucleotides are TGTGCCAGCAGAGCGACAGGAAATACGCAGTATTTT.

This clone was counted only a few times. The V call is TRBV5-1, the J call TRBJ1-4, with D perhaps matching TRBD1 (5 bases). The CDR3 totals 15 residues. Germline V lookup: CDR1 SGHRS, CDR2 YFSETQ. V lost 1 base to trimming and J lost 7 bases, with 14 bases between them. The CDR3 DNA reads TGCGCCAGCAGCTTGAGACAGCCCCGCGGTGAAAAACTGTTTTTT. This translates into CASSLRQPRGEKLFF. The variable domain in full, completed from reference TRBV5-1 and TRBJ1-4, reads KAGVTQTPRYLIKTRGQQVTLSCSPISGHRSVSWYQQTPGQGLQFLFEYFSETQRNKGNFPGRFSGRQFSNSRSEMNVSTLELGDSALYLCASSLRQPRGEKLFFGSGTQLSVL.

This rearrangement joins TRBV29-1 to TRBJ2-7, with a tentative D call TRBD2 (5 bases). V was shortened by 4 bases and J by 7 bases, with 23 bases between the two germline ends. The CDR3 has 15 residues. Germline-derived CDR1 and CDR2 are SQVTM and ANQGSEA. The DNA for the CDR3 is TGCAGCGTTGTCTCTCGACTCACGGGGTCTCGGGAGCAGTACTTC. The encoded protein is CSVVSRLTGSREQYF.

The chain joins TRBV7-9 to TRBJ1-2; D gene unclear. The CDR3 loop spans 14 amino acids. The V end was cut by 4 bases, the J end by 7 bases, with 16 bases between. Germline V lookup: CDR1 SEHNR, CDR2 FQNEAQ (reference sequence). In DNA, the CDR3 is TGTGCCAGCAGCTCCCAGGAGCAACAAGTTGGCTACACCTTC. It is translated as CASSSQEQQVGYTF.

Details on this clone: Other DNA sequences of this sample code for an identical CDR3. The J gene is TRBJ2-2, the V gene TRBV9, with D unclear. V lost 0 bases and J lost 5, with 5 bases in between. The germline V gene encodes CDR1 SGDLS and CDR2 YYNGEE. The CDR3 has 13 residues. DNA of the CDR3: TGTGCCAGCAGCGTAGTAGGGACCGGGGAGCTGTTTTTT. As protein: CASSVVGTGELFF.

This sequence joins TRBV6-5 and TRBJ2-5, with D maybe TRBD1 (6 bases). CDR1 and CDR2 (germline): MNHEY, SVGAGI. Trimming removed 6 bases at V and 6 bases at J, with 17 bases between. CDR3 length equals 14 residues. CDR3: CASSYTDSGKTQYF. As DNA, the CDR3 is TGTGCCAGCAGCTACACGGACAGCGGAAAGACCCAGTACTTC.

This clone showed up just a few times. The chain joins TRBV7-3 to TRBJ2-1; the D gene is possibly TRBD2 (6 bases). Germline values: CDR1 SGHTA, CDR2 FQGTGA. CDR3 length: 14 residues. V lost 2 bases and J 10 bases, leaving 15 bases between the germline ends. The chain's CDR3 is CASSLASGVEEQFF. In DNA, the CDR3 is TGTGCCAGCAGCTTAGCCTCGGGGGTCGAGGAGCAGTTCTTC.

There are a few counts of this clone. The chain is built from TRBV14 and TRBJ1-1; D unclear. This CDR3 has 12 residues. The germline CDR1 and CDR2 sequences are SGHDN and FVKESK. Deletions cut 1 base from V and 6 bases from J, with 6 bases between. The CDR3 DNA sequence: TGTGCCAGCAGCCAAGTCACCGCTGAAGCTTTCTTT. Its protein is CASSQVTAEAFF. Variable domain in full (rest from reference TRBV14 and TRBJ1-1): EAGVTQFPSHSVIEKGQTVTLRCDPISGHDNLYWYRRVMGKEIKFLLHFVKESKQDESGMPNNRFLAERTGGTYSTLKVQPAELEDSGVYFCASSQVTAEAFFGQGTRLTVV.

The sample holds a few counts of this clone. J is TRBJ1-3 and V is TRBV9, with a weak D call TRBD1 (5 bases). The CDR3 length is 15 residues. Per the germline V gene, CDR1 is SGDLS and CDR2 is YYNGEE. V was trimmed by 3 bases and J by 1 base, leaving 11 bases between them. CDR3 residues: CASSAQVTSGNTIYF. The DNA for the CDR3 is TGTGCCAGCAGCGCACAGGTCACTTCTGGAAACACCATATATTTT. Filled out from reference TRBV9 and TRBJ1-3, the complete variable domain reads DSGVTQTPKHLITATGQRVTLRCSPRSGDLSVYWYQQSLDQGLQFLIQYYNGEERAKGNILERFSAQQFPDLHSELNLSSLELGDSALYFCASSAQVTSGNTIYFGEGSWLTVV.

The chain links TRBV2 to TRBJ2-7; 9 bases agree with TRBD2. Looked up from germline, CDR1 is SNHLY and CDR2 is FYNNEI. The CDR3 extends over 16 amino acids. The trim removed 6 bases at V and 2 bases at J, leaving 11 bases unmatched. This chain's CDR3 is CASRETLTSGTYEQYF. The CDR3 DNA reads as TGTGCCAGCAGAGAGACTCTGACTAGCGGCACCTACGAGCAGTACTTC.

This clone was detected only a few times. V is TRBV4-2 and J is TRBJ1-1, with D unclear. Trimming pared 1 base from V and 0 bases from J, leaving 9 bases between. This CDR3 is built from 15 residues. CDR1 LGHNA and CDR2 YNFKEQ come from the germline V gene. CDR3: CASSQVGNLNTEAFF. The CDR3, as DNA: TGTGCCAGCAGCCAAGTAGGGAATTTGAACACTGAAGCTTTCTTT.

The gene calls are TRBV7-2 and TRBJ2-7; TRBD1 matches at 9 bases. V was clipped by 5 bases and J by 4 bases; unmatched bases: 6. The CDR3 consists of 14 residues. The germline V gene has CDR1 SGHTA and CDR2 FQGNSA. This CDR3 reads CASSITGGAYEQYV. Here the CDR3 DNA reads TGTGCCAGCAGCATTACAGGGGGCGCGTACGAGCAGTACGTC.

This clone was counted a few times. The CDR3 coding sequence is TGTGCCAGCAGCCCGGGACTTCAAGTAGCCAAAAACATTCAGTACTTC. Its translation is CASSPGLQVAKNIQYF. This chain uses TRBV14 with TRBJ2-4; D might be TRBD2 (6 bases). The CDR3 loop spans 16 amino acids. With 4 bases removed from V and 0 bases from J, the gap between germline ends came to 13 bases. Germline V gene data show CDR1 as SGHDN and CDR2 as FVKESK.

The chain recombines TRBV5-1 with TRBJ2-1, with D perhaps matching TRBD1 (6 bases). Germline CDR1 SGHRS, CDR2 YFSETQ. Between the trimmed V and J ends, which lost 4 bases and 5 bases, there was a span of 13 bases. The CDR3 is 14 amino acids. CDR3 loop: CASSTQGPDNEQFF. CDR3 coding DNA: TGCGCCAGCAGCACACAGGGTCCCGACAATGAGCAGTTCTTC.